The present T cell receptor (beta chain) was sequenced within a study of blood T cell repertoires in COVID-19. Study information: T cells, B-cell-depleted T cells, or PBMCs supplied cDNA or gDNA.

Profiled with immunoSEQ multiplex PCR; TCRdb holds only in-frame clones, not every one. Of 14,000 or so clones in the sample, around three quarters were seen once. The ends were cut back, 0 bases at V and 4 bases at J, with 10 bases in the middle. The V gene's germline CDR1 is SGHTA and CDR2 FQGNSA. The CDR3 is 15 residues long. The chain carries TRBV7-2 and TRBJ2-1; TRBD2 might be the D (6 bases). The sequence was collected from a man between 65 and 85 years old with acute or convalescent COVID-19. The sample comprised peripheral blood. CDR3 sequence (DNA): TGTGCCAGCAGCTTAGCGGTTAGCGGATACAATGAGCAGTTCTTC. Translated: CASSLAVSGYNEQFF.